The sequence of this TCR beta chain was determined in a study of blood T cell repertoires in COVID-19. V shed 0 bases and J shed 6 bases, with 11 bases lying between them. This CDR3 is 15 amino acids long. CDR1 and CDR2 (germline): MNHNS, SASEGT. Sequencing used immunoSEQ multiplex PCR; TCRdb keeps in-frame clones, though not all of them. Among over 150,000 clones listed, roughly four fifths were seen once. For recovered donors of Cohort 3, there were two negative PCRs, clearance, or symptom resolution. The J gene is TRBJ1-4, the V gene TRBV6-1; D not certain. The clonotype was recovered from a man aged 50 or older who had recovered from COVID-19. Material: PBMCs or T cells enriched from blood (not recorded which). The CDR3 nucleotides read TGTGCCAGCAGTGAAGCGTTCAGGAGGGATGAAAAACTGTTTTTT. Its translation is CASSEAFRRDEKLFF.